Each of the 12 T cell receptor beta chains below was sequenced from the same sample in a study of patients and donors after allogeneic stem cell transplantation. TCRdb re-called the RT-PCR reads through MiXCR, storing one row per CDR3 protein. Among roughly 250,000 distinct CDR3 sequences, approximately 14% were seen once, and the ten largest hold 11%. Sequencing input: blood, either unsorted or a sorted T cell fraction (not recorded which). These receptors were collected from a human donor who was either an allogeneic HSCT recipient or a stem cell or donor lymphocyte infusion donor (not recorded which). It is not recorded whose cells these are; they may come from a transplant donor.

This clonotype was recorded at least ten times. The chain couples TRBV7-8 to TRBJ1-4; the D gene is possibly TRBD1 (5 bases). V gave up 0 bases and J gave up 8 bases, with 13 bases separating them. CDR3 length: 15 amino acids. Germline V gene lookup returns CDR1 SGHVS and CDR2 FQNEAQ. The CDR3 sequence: CASSLAWQGREKLFF. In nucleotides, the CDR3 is TGTGCCAGCAGCTTAGCGTGGCAGGGTAGAGAAAAACTGTTTTTT.

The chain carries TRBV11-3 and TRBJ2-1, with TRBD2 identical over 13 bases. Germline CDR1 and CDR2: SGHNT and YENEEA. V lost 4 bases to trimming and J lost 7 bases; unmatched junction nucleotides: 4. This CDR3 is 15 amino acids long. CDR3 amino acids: CASSSRTSGSNEQFF. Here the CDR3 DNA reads TGTGCCAGCAGCTCGAGGACTAGCGGGAGTAATGAGCAGTTCTTC.

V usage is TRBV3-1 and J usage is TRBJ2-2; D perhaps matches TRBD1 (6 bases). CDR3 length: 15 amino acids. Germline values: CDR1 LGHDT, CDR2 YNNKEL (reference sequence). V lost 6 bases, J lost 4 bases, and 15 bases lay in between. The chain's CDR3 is CASRPDRSRTGELFF. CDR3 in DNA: TGTGCCAGCAGACCCGACAGGAGCCGCACCGGGGAGCTGTTTTTT.

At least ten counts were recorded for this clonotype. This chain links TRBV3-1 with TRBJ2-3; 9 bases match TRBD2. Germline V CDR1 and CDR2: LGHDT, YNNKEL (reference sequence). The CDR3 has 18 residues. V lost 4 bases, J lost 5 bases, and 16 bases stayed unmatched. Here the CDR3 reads CASSRSGLRGGRGDTQYF. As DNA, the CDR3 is TGTGCCAGCAGCCGAAGTGGGCTGCGGGGGGGCCGGGGAGATACGCAGTATTTT.

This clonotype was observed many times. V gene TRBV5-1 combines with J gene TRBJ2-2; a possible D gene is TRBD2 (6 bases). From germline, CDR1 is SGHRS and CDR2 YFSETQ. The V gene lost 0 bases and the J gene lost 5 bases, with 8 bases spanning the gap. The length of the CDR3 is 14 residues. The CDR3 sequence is CASSLGSGTGELFF. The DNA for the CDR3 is TGCGCCAGCAGCTTGGGAAGCGGGACCGGGGAGCTGTTTTTT.

The CDR3 DNA follows: TGTGCCACCAGCAGCGAGACAGGGGAAGCGAGTGGCTACACCTTC. Translation gives CATSSETGEASGYTF. The chain couples TRBV15 to TRBJ1-2; 8 bases align to TRBD1. V gave up 3 bases and J gave up 7 bases; unmatched junction bases: 10. The length of the CDR3 is 15 residues. Germline V lookup: CDR1 LNHNV, CDR2 YYDKDF (reference sequence).

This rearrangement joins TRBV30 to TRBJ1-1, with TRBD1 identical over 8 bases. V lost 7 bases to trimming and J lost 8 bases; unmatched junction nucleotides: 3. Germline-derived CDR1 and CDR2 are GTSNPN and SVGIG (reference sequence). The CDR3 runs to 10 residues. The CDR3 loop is CASRTGEAFF. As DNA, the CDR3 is TGTGCCTCAAGGACAGGGGAAGCTTTCTTT.

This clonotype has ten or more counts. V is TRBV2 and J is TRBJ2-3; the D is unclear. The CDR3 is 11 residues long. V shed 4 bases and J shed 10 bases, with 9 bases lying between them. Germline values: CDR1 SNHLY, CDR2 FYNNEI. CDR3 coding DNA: TGTGCCAGCAGTGTTAACGGCCCGCAGTATTTT. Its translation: CASSVNGPQYF. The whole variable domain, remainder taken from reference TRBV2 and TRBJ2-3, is EPEVTQTPSHQVTQMGQEVILRCVPISNHLYFYWYRQILGQKVEFLVSFYNNEISEKSEIFDDQFSVERPDGSNFTLKIRSTKLEDSAMYFCASSVNGPQYFGPGTRLTVL.

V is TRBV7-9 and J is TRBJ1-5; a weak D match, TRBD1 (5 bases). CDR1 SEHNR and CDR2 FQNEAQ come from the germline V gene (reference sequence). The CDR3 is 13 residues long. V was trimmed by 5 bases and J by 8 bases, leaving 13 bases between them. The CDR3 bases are TGTGCCAGCAGCGCAAATCTCAGGGAGCCCCAGCATTTT. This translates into CASSANLREPQHF.

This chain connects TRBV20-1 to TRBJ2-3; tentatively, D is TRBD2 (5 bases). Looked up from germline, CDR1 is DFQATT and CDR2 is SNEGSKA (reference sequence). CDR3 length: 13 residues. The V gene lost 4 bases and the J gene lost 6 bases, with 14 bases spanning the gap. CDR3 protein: CSATTGYHDTQYF. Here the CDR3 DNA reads TGCAGTGCTACTACGGGGTACCATGATACGCAGTATTTT.

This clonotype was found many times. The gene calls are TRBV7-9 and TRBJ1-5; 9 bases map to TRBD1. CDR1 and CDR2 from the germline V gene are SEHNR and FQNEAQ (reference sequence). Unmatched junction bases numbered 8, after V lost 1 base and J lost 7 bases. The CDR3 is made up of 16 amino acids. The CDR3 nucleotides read TGTGCCAGCAGCTTAGGGGCGGACAGGGGATACCAGCCCCAGCATTTT. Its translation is CASSLGADRGYQPQHF.

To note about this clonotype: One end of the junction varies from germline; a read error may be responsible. As DNA, the CDR3 is TGCGCCAGCATCCAAGGGAACTCAGCGATCTCTGGAAACACCATATATTTT. Translated: CASIQGNSAISGNTIYF. The chain is built from TRBV4-3 and TRBJ1-3; D gene ambiguous. Germline lookup yields CDR1 LGHNA and CDR2 YSLEER. The CDR3 loop spans 17 amino acids.